This TCR beta chain is drawn from a study of glioma-infiltrating T cells after dendritic cell vaccination. Study-wide findings and caveats: Longer survival after dendritic cell vaccination followed higher pretreatment TIL content.

A remark on this clone: Its antigen is not known.

From germline, CDR1 is SGHNT and CDR2 YYREEE (reference sequence). This CDR3 contains 15 residues. V shed 2 bases and J 3 bases; nucleotides not matched to a gene: 4. Using immunoSEQ multiplex PCR, the repertoire was profiled, and TCRdb retains in-frame clones only, with some absent. This table holds about 99,000 clones, 80% to 90% found once. The sequence was collected from a human donor with glioblastoma. This material consisted of blood, taken before dendritic cell vaccination. The V call is TRBV5-4, the J call TRBJ2-2; 7 bases are a match to TRBD2. In DNA, the CDR3 is TGTGCCAGCAGCTTACCGGGGGGACACACCGGGGAGCTGTTTTTT. Translating gives CASSLPGGHTGELFF.